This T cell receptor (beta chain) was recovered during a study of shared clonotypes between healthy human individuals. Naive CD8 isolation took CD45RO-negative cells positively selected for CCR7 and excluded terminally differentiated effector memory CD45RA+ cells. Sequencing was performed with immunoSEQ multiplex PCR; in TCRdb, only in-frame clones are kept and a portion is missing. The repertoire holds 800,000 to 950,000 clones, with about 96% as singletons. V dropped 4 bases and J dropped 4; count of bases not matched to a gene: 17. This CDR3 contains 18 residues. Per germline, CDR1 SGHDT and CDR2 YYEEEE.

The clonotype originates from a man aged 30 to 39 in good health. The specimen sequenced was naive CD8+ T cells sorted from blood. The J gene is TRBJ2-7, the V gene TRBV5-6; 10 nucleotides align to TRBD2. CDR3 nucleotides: TGTGCCAGCAGCCTGCTCCCCTTAAGCGGGAGGGCCCGGTACGAGCAGTACTTC. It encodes CASSLLPLSGRARYEQYF.